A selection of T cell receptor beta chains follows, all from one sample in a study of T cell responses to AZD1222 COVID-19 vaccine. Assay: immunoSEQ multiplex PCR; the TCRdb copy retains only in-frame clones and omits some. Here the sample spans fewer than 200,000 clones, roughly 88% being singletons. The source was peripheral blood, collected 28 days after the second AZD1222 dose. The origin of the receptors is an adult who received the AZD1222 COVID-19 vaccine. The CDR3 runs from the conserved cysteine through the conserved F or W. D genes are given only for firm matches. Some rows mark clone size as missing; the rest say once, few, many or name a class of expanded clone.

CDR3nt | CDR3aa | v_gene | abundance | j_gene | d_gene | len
TGCAGCGTTGAAGGGGGGAACGGCCAGCCCCAGCATTTT | CSVEGGNGQPQHF | TRBV29-1 | few | TRBJ1-5 | - | 13
TGTGCCAGCAGTTTTATCCCCCCCTCGGACAGAGACTACGAGCAGTACTTC | CASSFIPPSDRDYEQYF | TRBV27 | - | TRBJ2-7 | - | 17
TGTGCCAGCAGCCCACTGGGAGGAACTGAAGCTTTCTTT | CASSPLGGTEAFF | TRBV7-9 | - | TRBJ1-1 | - | 13
TGTGCCAGTAGAACCCCCCAGGGCTCTGGGGCCAACGTCCTGACTTTC | CASRTPQGSGANVLTF | TRBV19 | - | TRBJ2-6 | - | 16
TGTGCCAGCTCACTGACGACAGGGGCCGGCACTGAAGCTTTCTTT | CASSLTTGAGTEAFF | TRBV18 | - | TRBJ1-1 | TRBD1 | 15
TGTGCCAGCAGTAGGACAGTGGGTGGTCAGCCCCAGCATTTT | CASSRTVGGQPQHF | TRBV27 | - | TRBJ1-5 | - | 14
TGTGCCTTACAGGGGACTAACTATGGCTACACCTTC | CALQGTNYGYTF | TRBV30 | - | TRBJ1-2 | TRBD1 | 12
TGTGCCAGTAGTATGGCCCGAGGAGCGGGGCCCACAGATACGCAGTATTTT | CASSMARGAGPTDTQYF | TRBV19 | - | TRBJ2-3 | TRBD2 | 17
TGTGCCAGCAGTGTAGACACCTACACAGATACGCAGTATTTT | CASSVDTYTDTQYF | TRBV7-2 | - | TRBJ2-3 | - | 14
TGTGCCTCGGGAGGGGACAAGGGGTACACTGAAGCTTTCTTT | CASGGDKGYTEAFF | TRBV10-3 | once | TRBJ1-1 | - | 14
TGTGCCAGTAGAGACTGGAGCTCCTATAATTCACCCCTCCACTTT | CASRDWSSYNSPLHF | TRBV19 | - | TRBJ1-6 | - | 15
TGTGCCAGCTTCATGGTGGGACAGGGGTCCTACGAGCAGTACTTC | CASFMVGQGSYEQYF | TRBV7-9 | - | TRBJ2-7 | TRBD1 | 15
TGTGCCAGCAGTTACTCAGACAGGGCGGCCGCAGATACGCAGTATTTT | CASSYSDRAAADTQYF | TRBV6-5 | - | TRBJ2-3 | TRBD1 | 16
TGTGCCAGCAGTGACGGGACTGCGGAACAAGAGACCCAGTACTTC | CASSDGTAEQETQYF | TRBV28 | once | TRBJ2-5 | - | 15
TGTGCCAGCAGCGTAGGGGGTGCGAGACTCCAAGGGGAGCAGTTCTTC | CASSVGGARLQGEQFF | TRBV9 | - | TRBJ2-1 | - | 16
TGTGCCAGCAGCCCGGGGGATCAGCCCCAGCATTTT | CASSPGDQPQHF | TRBV7-9 | once | TRBJ1-5 | - | 12
TGTGCCAGCAGCCAAACCGGGACAACCTACGAGCAGTACTTC | CASSQTGTTYEQYF | TRBV7-8 | - | TRBJ2-7 | - | 14
TGTGCCTGGAGCCGGACAGGGGGCGGCACAGATACGCAGTATTTT | CAWSRTGGGTDTQYF | TRBV30 | - | TRBJ2-3 | TRBD1 | 15
TGTGCCAGTACCCATTCCTATGGCTACACCTTC | CASTHSYGYTF | TRBV19 | - | TRBJ1-2 | - | 11
TGTGCCAGCAGCGACTTAGCTACTAGCACAGATACGCAGTATTTT | CASSDLATSTDTQYF | TRBV7-2 | - | TRBJ2-3 | - | 15
TGTGCCAGCAGACCCGGGACAGGCACCCTCGGGGGCAATCAGCCCCAGCATTTT | CASRPGTGTLGGNQPQHF | TRBV27 | - | TRBJ1-5 | TRBD1 | 18
TGTGCCACCGTTAAGCTGGAGGGCACTGAAGCTTTCTTT | CATVKLEGTEAFF | TRBV2 | once | TRBJ1-1 | - | 13
TGCGCCAGCAGCTTCGATAGCTACGAGCAGTACTTC | CASSFDSYEQYF | TRBV5-1 | - | TRBJ2-7 | - | 12
TGTGCCAGCCGTAAGGCCGGGACAGGCCAGGGAGCCCAGCATTTT | CASRKAGTGQGAQHF | TRBV6-5 | - | TRBJ1-5 | TRBD1 | 15
TGTGCCATCAGTGATCCCCTTGGACTAGGGAACACCGGGGAGCTGTTTTTT | CAISDPLGLGNTGELFF | TRBV10-3 | - | TRBJ2-2 | TRBD2 | 17
TGCGCCAGCAGCCAAGAAGAAACGAGGTTTCGGCCTAACTATGGCTACACCTTC | CASSQEETRFRPNYGYTF | TRBV4-1 | - | TRBJ1-2 | - | 18
TGTGCCAGCAGCCAAGGAGGGAGGTCACCCCTCCACTTT | CASSQGGRSPLHF | TRBV3-1/TRBV3-2 | - | TRBJ1-6 | - | 13
TGTGCCAGCTTGCCGAGGGGGTGGGGCGGAGAGACCCAGTACTTC | CASLPRGWGGETQYF | TRBV6-5 | - | TRBJ2-5 | - | 15
TGTGCCAGCAGTTACTCGGCAACGGGGACGCGTGGCTACACCTTC | CASSYSATGTRGYTF | TRBV6-5 | - | TRBJ1-2 | - | 15
TGTGCCAGCAGCTTTGACAGATTCTATGGCTACACCTTC | CASSFDRFYGYTF | TRBV12-3/TRBV12-4 | once | TRBJ1-2 | - | 13
TGTGCCAGCAGCTTGGACAGGGGGATGGTTCAGCCCCAGCATTTT | CASSLDRGMVQPQHF | TRBV5-4 | - | TRBJ1-5 | TRBD1 | 15
TGTGCCTGGAACCCGGGGGGGCGGGAGACCCAGTACTTC | CAWNPGGRETQYF | TRBV30 | few | TRBJ2-5 | TRBD2 | 13
TGTGCCAGCAGCTTCGGGACCGACGGGACTGAAGCTTTCTTT | CASSFGTDGTEAFF | TRBV7-9 | few | TRBJ1-1 | - | 14
TGTGCCAGTTGCGTTCATCCCAACAATCAGCCCCAGCATTTT | CASCVHPNNQPQHF | TRBV2 | - | TRBJ1-5 | - | 14
TGTGCCAGTAGTATTCTGGTGGGAAAAGGACAGCCCCAGCATTTT | CASSILVGKGQPQHF | TRBV19 | - | TRBJ1-5 | - | 15
TGTGCCAGCAATTCTTACAATGAGCAGTTCTTC | CASNSYNEQFF | TRBV2 | - | TRBJ2-1 | - | 11
TGTGCCAGCAGCTTACCCGGGGCAGCTAATGAAAAACTGTTTTTT | CASSLPGAANEKLFF | TRBV7-9 | - | TRBJ1-4 | - | 15
TGTGCCAGCAGCTTAGAAGGGACAGGGGGTCCTACGGGCACCGGGGAGCTGTTTTTT | CASSLEGTGGPTGTGELFF | TRBV7-6 | - | TRBJ2-2 | TRBD1 | 19
TGTGCCAGCAGCCTGATAGGGAGACCGAATCAGCCCCAGCATTTT | CASSLIGRPNQPQHF | TRBV28 | - | TRBJ1-5 | - | 15
TGTGCCCGGGGTCGAGGGGATACTCTACAAAACTATGGCTACACCTTC | CARGRGDTLQNYGYTF | TRBV30 | - | TRBJ1-2 | - | 16